This TCR beta chain originates from a study of T cells in Graves' hyperthyroidism and ophthalmopathy (dated 2019 in TCRdb). Background for the entire study: Peripheral blood was collected at initial diagnosis, before any treatment. TCR V-J signatures able to tell the groups apart were searched for in a discovery cohort of 90 to 100 patients, of whom approximately 40 had Graves' ophthalmopathy and around 58 had stable Graves' hyperthyroidism. An independent validation cohort of 18 to 20 hyperthyroidism patients and about 15 patients who later progressed to ophthalmopathy tested prospective prediction of ophthalmopathy. The approximately 100 discovery patients were divided at random into training and test sets in a 7:3 ratio. In addition, the study compared T-cell repertoires in thyroid tissue and in blood from six Graves' hyperthyroidism patients. After sampling, hyperthyroidism patients received methimazole starting at 30 mg daily, and ophthalmopathy patients received high-dose intravenous methylprednisolone. The paper describes TCR Vbeta CDR3 sequencing of about 140 peripheral blood samples, made up of approximately 40 ophthalmopathy patients, approximately 73 hyperthyroidism patients and roughly 17 progressor patients.

The CDR1 and CDR2 encoded by the germline V gene (reference sequence) are DFQATT and SNEGSKA. Including cysteine and phenylalanine, the CDR3 has 13 amino acids. The only DNA kept is the CDR3, 39 bases in frame from the first base. Trimming accounts for 2 bases at V and 4 bases at J, while the number of junction bases matched to no gene is 3. The TCR beta CDR3 regions were amplified from the RNA transcripts. A first-round RT-PCR of the TCR CDR3 used the HTBI primer set with the Qiagen OneStep RT-PCR kit. Libraries were constructed in a second round of multiplex PCR, after which size selection and purification were performed. Sequencing of the libraries was done on an Illumina HiSeq2000 using paired-end 100 bp reads. The authors' pipeline ran thus. SOAPnuke was used to process the raw data, with reads discarded if the reads contained adapters or uncalled bases, had a mean Phred below 15, or lacked an exact constant-primer or identifier match. High-quality paired reads were merged using COPE v1.2.5, and each unique nucleotide sequence was defined as a clonotype. MiTCR v1.1 was used to align clonotypes to the IMGT TRBV, TRBD and TRBJ reference segments. Analysis was restricted to V-J combinations with a frequency above 0.0001, which covered roughly 99% of repertoires. The TCS score was defined as F50 (clonal expansion) divided by E x V (chaos), with BLOSUM62-based TCRdist calculated between CDR3 peptides within each V-J. Welch's t-statistics and random forest reduced around 550 V-J features to about 13, which were used in a naive Bayes classifier (R e1071). Starting from the raw public reads, TCRdb applied fastp trimming at Q25, assembled clones with MiXCR and retained in-frame beta chains. Under each unique CDR3 protein, matching rows form one entry showing the most common genes and DNA. The V and J calls were not made by the authors but by TCRdb's processing. The sample table lists approximately 210,000 distinct CDR3 sequences, under 20% of them with a count of one. Around 50% of the sample comes from the top ten.

This clonotype was observed many times. The antigen this receptor binds is unknown. No base qualities exist here, and no much larger clone lies one base off it. Findings and caveats that apply to the study as a whole: Sample size was not statistically predetermined, and investigators were not blinded to group allocation. Most expanded thyroid clonotypes (frequency above 0.001) were also detected in blood, a finding suggesting that blood repertoires may reflect thyroid immune responses. In validation, the model predicted progression to ophthalmopathy with 55% to 71% sensitivity and around 72% specificity, a median of 6.5 months before onset. In cross-validation, a model built on a 13 V-J signature told ophthalmopathy apart from stable hyperthyroidism with 85% to 90% sensitivity and roughly 83% specificity, and in testing the same model reached 80%/75%.

Graves' hyperthyroidism was defined as stable when no progression to ophthalmopathy occurred over 18 months of follow-up. The hyperthyroidism patients were between 18 and 65 years old and newly diagnosed, with a disease duration of less than 2 months. Any patient with an uncontrolled infection, another autoimmune disease, pregnancy or lactation was excluded. Clinical symptoms, serum thyroxine and TRAb, thyroid ultrasound, and orbital computed tomography formed the basis for the diagnoses. Ficoll-Paque density gradient centrifugation was used to isolate PBMCs from around 9.1 ml of fresh peripheral blood. Total RNA was extracted with Trizol reagent, and quality was checked on an Agilent 2100 Bioanalyzer.

The TCR was taken from a man in his fifties with Graves' hyperthyroidism. Sequenced material: blood. Recombination joined TRBV20-1 with TRBJ1-1, and 8 junctional nucleotides match TRBD1. The CDR3 amino acid sequence is: CSARHDRGTEAFF. The base sequence is TGCAGTGCTAGACACGACAGGGGCACTGAAGCTTTCTTT.